This TCR beta chain stems from a study of read filtering for tumor transcriptome and immune sequencing. Study as a whole: Per sample, TCR-region reads ranged about 4.05 to 11 million by IR-seq, roughly 85 to 1273 by RNA-seq. Notes on the study in general: IR-seq captured clonotypes deeper and more reliably than RNA-seq. Correlation between methods rose after single-read clonotypes were removed.

Every patient had bone marrow sampled while the disease was active. The CDR3 sequence is 15 residues long. Germline V gene data show CDR1 as SGHTA and CDR2 as FQGTGA. This clonotype appeared a few times. Antigen: not known. One junction end disagrees with the germline gene, perhaps due to a read error. The library was built from around 380 ng RNA with molecular barcoded adaptors for alpha/delta and beta/gamma chains. TCRdb analysed the reads with MiXCR anew, one entry per CDR3 protein. This repertoire shows about 130,000 distinct CDR3 sequences, about 13% found once; its top ten account for 8% to 9%. The sequenced material came from a population of CD138-negative cells sorted from bone marrow. This clonotype was sampled from a donor at least 40 years old with multiple myeloma. The V and J genes are TRBV7-3 and TRBJ1-1, with TRBD1 identical over 10 bases. DNA of the CDR3: TGTGCCAGCGGCTTAACGACAGGGGGCAAGACTGAAGCTTTCTTT. Encoded protein: CASGLTTGGKTEAFF. The variable domain in full, with the rest retrieved from reference TRBV7-3 and TRBJ1-1, is GAGVSQTPSNKVTEKGKYVELRCDPISGHTALYWYRQSLGQGPEFLIYFQGTGAADDSGLPNDRFFAVRPEGSVSTLKIQRTERGDSAVYLCASGLTTGGKTEAFFGQGTRLTVV.